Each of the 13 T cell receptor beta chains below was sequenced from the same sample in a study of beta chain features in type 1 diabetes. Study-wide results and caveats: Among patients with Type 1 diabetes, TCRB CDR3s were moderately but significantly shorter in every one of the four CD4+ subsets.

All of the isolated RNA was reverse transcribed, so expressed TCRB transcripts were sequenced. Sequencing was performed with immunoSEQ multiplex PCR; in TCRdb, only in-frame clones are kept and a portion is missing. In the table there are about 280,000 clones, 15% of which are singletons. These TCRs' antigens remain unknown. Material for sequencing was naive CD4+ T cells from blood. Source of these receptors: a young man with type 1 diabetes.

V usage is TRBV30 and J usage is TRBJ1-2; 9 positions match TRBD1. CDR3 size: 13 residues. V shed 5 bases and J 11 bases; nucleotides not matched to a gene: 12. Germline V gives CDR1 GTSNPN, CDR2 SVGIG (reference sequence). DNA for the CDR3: TGTGCCTGGCACAGGGGGCGCGATCAAGTATACACCTTC. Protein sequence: CAWHRGRDQVYTF.

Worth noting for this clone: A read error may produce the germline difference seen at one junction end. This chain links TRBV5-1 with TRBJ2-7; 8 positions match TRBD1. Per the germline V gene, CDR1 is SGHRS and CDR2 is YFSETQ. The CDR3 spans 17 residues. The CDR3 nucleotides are TGCGCCAGCAGCTTGCCCTCCTTGAGGACAGGGTCCTCCGAGCAGTACTTC. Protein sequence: CASSLPSLRTGSSEQYF.

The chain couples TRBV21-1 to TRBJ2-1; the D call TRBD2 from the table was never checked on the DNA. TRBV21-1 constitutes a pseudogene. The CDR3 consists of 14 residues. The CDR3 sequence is CASSKEPSGPEQFF. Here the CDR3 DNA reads TGTGCCAGCAGCAAAGAACCAAGCGGCCCTGAGCAGTTCTTC.

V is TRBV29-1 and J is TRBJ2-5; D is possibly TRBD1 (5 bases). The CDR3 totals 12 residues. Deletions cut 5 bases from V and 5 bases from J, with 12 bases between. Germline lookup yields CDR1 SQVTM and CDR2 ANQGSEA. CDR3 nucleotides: TGCAGCGTTTTGACAGCAGGGGAGACCCAGTACTTC. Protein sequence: CSVLTAGETQYF.

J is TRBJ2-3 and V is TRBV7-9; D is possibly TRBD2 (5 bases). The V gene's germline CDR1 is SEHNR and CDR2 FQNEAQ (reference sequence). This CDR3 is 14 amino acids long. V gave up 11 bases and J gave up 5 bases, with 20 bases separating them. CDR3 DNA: TGTGCCTATGAACCGGGAATTAAGTTAGATACGCAGTATTTT. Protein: CAYEPGIKLDTQYF.

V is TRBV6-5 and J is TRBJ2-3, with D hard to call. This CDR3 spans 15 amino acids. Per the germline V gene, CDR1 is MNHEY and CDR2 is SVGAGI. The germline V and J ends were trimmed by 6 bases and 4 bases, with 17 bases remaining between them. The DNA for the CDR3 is TGTGCCAGCAGACGACAAGCCTCTTGGCCAGATACGCAGTATTTT. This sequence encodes CASRRQASWPDTQYF.

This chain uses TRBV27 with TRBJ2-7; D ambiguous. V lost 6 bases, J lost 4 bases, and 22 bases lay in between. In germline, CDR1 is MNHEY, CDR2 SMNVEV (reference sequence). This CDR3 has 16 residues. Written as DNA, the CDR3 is TGTGCCAGCAGCCCTCGGGTTGCCCTCCCATCATACGAGCAGTACTTC. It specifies CASSPRVALPSYEQYF.

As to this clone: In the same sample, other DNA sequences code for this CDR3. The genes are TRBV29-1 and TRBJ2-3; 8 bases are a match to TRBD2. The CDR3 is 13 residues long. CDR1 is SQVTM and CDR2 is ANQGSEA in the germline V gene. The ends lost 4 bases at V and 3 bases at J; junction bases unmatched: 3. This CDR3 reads CSVAGLVTDTQYF. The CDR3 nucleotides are TGCAGCGTTGCGGGACTAGTAACAGATACGCAGTATTTT.

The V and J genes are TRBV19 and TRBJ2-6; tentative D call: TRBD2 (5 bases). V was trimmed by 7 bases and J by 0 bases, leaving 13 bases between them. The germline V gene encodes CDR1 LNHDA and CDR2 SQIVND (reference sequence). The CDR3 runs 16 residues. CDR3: CASNRGQHSGANVLTF. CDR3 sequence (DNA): TGTGCCAGTAACCGCGGGCAGCACTCTGGGGCCAACGTCCTGACTTTC.

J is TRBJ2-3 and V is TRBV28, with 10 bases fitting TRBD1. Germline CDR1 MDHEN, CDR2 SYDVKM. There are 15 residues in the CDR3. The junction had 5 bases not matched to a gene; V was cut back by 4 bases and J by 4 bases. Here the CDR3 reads CASSSPGQGPDTQYF. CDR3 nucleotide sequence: TGTGCCAGCAGTTCACCGGGACAGGGGCCAGATACGCAGTATTTT.

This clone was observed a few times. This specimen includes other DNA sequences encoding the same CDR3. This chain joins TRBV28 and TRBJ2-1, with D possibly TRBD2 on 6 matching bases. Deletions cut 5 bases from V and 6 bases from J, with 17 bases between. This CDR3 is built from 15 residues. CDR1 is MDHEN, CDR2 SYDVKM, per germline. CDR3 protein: CASSLGGRRINEQFF. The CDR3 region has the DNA TGTGCCAGCAGTCTCGGGGGACGGAGGATCAATGAGCAGTTCTTC. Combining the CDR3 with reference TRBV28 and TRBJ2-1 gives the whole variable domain DVKVTQSSRYLVKRTGEKVFLECVQDMDHENMFWYRQDPGLGLRLIYFSYDVKMKEKGDIPEGYSVSREKKERFSLILESASTNQTSMYLCASSLGGRRINEQFFGPGTRLTVL.

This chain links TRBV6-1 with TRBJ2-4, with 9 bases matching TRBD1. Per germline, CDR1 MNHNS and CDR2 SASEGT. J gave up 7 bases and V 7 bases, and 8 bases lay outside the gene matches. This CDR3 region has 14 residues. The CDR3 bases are TGTGCCAGCACCGATGGGACAGGGTACAACATTCAGTACTTC. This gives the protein CASTDGTGYNIQYF.

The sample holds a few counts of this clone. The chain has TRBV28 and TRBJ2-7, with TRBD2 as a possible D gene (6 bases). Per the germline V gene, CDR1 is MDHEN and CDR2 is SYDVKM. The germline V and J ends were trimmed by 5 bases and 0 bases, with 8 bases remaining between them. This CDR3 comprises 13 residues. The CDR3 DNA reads TGTGCCAGCAGTGGAGGGAGCTCCTACGAGCAGTACTTC. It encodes CASSGGSSYEQYF.